This T cell receptor beta chain emerged from a study of blood T cells in healthy people across ages (dated by TCRdb to the mid-2010s). At the level of the whole study: In model experiments, template switching captured about one uniquely barcoded TCR beta cDNA molecule for every two T cells. To track age-related changes in TCR beta repertoire diversity, the study relied on deep sequencing normalized with unique cDNA molecular identifiers. Donors were grouped into four age groups: young (average 16 years), middle-aged (39), aged (around 60) and long-lived (less than 85). Two additional independent replicas of 1 million unique cDNA reads from the same blood draw were analyzed for two donors (one aged 18 to 30 and one aged 80 or older).

The CDR3, cysteine through phenylalanine, is 15 amino acids long. Here the CDR3 DNA is all that survives: 45 bases in frame from base 1. V sheds 1 base and J sheds 0 bases, leaving 7 bases between their ends. CDR1 and CDR2 are read off the germline V gene as SGHVS and FQNEAQ. The roughly 39 donors, aged about 6 to 95 years, were systemically healthy Caucasian individuals from Russia. Each donor gave about 9.7 milliliters of peripheral blood, drawn into EDTA-treated Vacutainer tubes. Ficoll-Paque density-gradient centrifugation was used to isolate PBMCs, with at least 6.5 million per sample. Total RNA was extracted from PBMCs with Trizol reagent, with at least 6 micrograms obtained per sample. The percentages of naive CD45RAhigh/CD27high T cells were determined by flow cytometry on a PBMC aliquot from every donor. The method was 5' RACE. Sequenced on an Illumina HiSeq 2500. A second PCR of about 6 to 11 cycles was performed with a sample-barcoded 5' primer and a J-beta primer mix. Each TCR beta cDNA molecule received a unique molecular identifier from a template-switch 5' adaptor carrying 12 random nucleotides. Each sample yielded at least 3 million CDR3-containing paired-end reads. First-strand cDNA synthesis was performed from all RNA using the Mint cDNA synthesis kit, with priming by a TRBC-specific oligonucleotide. Following uracil-DNA glycosylase treatment, all cDNA underwent a first 18-cycle PCR with the universal primers M1SS and BC2_uni_R. On the authors' methods: For normalization, 1 million high-quality reads were randomly selected from each sample, with every read carrying a distinct molecular identifier. Reads with shared molecular identifiers were discarded instead of being binned into consensus sequences. MiTCR, set to a Q25 quality threshold and the strictest error-elimination algorithm, was used for CDR3 identification, clonotype clustering and error correction. A nonparametric unseen species model with Euler transformation was used to estimate lower-bound total TCR beta diversity. In TCRdb, the public reads were trimmed at Q25 with fastp and aligned with MiXCR, with productive beta chains retained. Every distinct CDR3 protein forms one entry, paired with its most common genes and DNA. The V and J calls shown here were made by TCRdb, not taken from the authors' results. The sample table lists 750,000 to 850,000 distinct CDR3 sequences, around 25% of them with a count of one. Under 4.5% of the sample is taken by the ten largest.

Here is what the overall study found, with its caveats: Bulk unsorted PBMC profiling prevented conclusive comparison of naive and antigen-experienced compartments. Because the CMV infection status of the donors was unknown, age-related changes in expanded clonotypes may potentially have been confounded. Estimates of total diversity based on one million sequenced T cells were regarded as lower bounds and as underestimates. As age increased, observed TCR beta diversity per million T cells dropped in a roughly linear way, and a significant reduction was already evident by age roughly 36. Compared with the aged group, the long-lived group had more naive CD4+ T cells, fewer expanded clones and increased TCR diversity, a pattern suggesting age selection. The percentage of naive T cells measured by flow cytometry correlated strongly with observed TCR beta diversity.

Details on this clonotype: There is no known antigen for this receptor. No base quality information exists; no much larger clone differs at one position.

These data were also reused for a study on T cells of mothers and their children. As described in the second report: Donors were nine systemically healthy Caucasian individuals: three mothers and their six children. cDNA synthesis used all of the extracted RNA, with approximately 1.4 ug of RNA in each 15 ul reaction. In the second PCR, sample barcodes and 2-4 random nucleotides were introduced via the M1S primer. Over 9.5 million TCR beta CDR3 reads were obtained for each mother, and 2.5 million to 3 million reads were obtained for each child. Thymic selection similarly shapes TCR recombination output in related and unrelated pairs, with minor effect from inherited differences. Normalized repertoire overlap was always found to be slightly, but never significantly, higher in related mother-child pairs than in unrelated mother-child pairs. No persistent microchimeric T cell clones were found, with a detection sensitivity of approximately 95 clones per million clonotypes. To look for features that set related mother-child pairs apart from unrelated individuals, the researchers ran deep NGS to compare the TCR beta repertoires of mothers and children. Mothers averaged roughly 40 +/- 4 years of age and children averaged around 10 +/- 4 years. After adapters were ligated using NEBNext reagents, the libraries underwent 100+100 nt paired-end sequencing on an Illumina HiSeq 2000. To avoid cross-contamination, the mother libraries and the child libraries were prepared a month apart and sequenced in separate runs. For each donor, somewhere between roughly 450,000 and 2,100,000 distinct TCR beta clonotypes were identified. Naive TCR beta clonotypes were estimated from low-frequency clonotypes matched to each donor's FACS-determined naive share, without sorting.

The chain is assembled from TRBV7-8 and TRBJ2-1; a confident D gene designation cannot be given. Sequenced sample: blood. This receptor was obtained from a boy under 18 in good health. The base sequence is TGTGCCAGCAGCTTAGTAGGAATCTCCTACAATGAGCAGTTCTTC. Protein translation: CASSLVGISYNEQFF. The full variable domain, completed from the reference TRBV7-8 and TRBJ2-1 proteins outside the CDR3, reads GAGVSQSPRYKVAKRGQDVALRCDPISGHVSLFWYQQALGQGPEFLTYFQNEAQLDKSGLPSDRFFAERPEGSVSTLKIQRTQQEDSAVYLCASSLVGISYNEQFFGPGTRLTVL.